This entry concerns a single T cell receptor beta chain. Its antigen is not known. The source of the sample is a study of T cell repertoires in cytomegalovirus infection. Background on the study: Use of recently identified HLA-C-restricted and well-studied HLA-B-restricted CMV epitopes was part of the study. It was the public TCR beta signatures that indicated both CMV infection and matching HLA type.

Study-wide results and limits: Public TCR beta family frequency separated CMV-and-HLA carriers, including in an independent cohort.

Per the germline V gene, CDR1 is MNHNS and CDR2 is SASEGT. V gave up 6 bases and J gave up 5 bases; unmatched junction bases: 6. The CDR3 spans 15 residues. Via MiXCR, TCRdb re-called the reads, giving one row per CDR3 protein. The table lists about 920,000 distinct CDR3 sequences, 25% to 40% of them singletons. V gene TRBV6-1 combines with J gene TRBJ2-1; 11 bases align to TRBD2. This receptor was taken from a human donor in good health (CMV status not recorded). Some clones in this sample may be carry-over from other donors' samples. The source material was cultured CD8+ T cells from PBMCs, sampled from culture after CMV antigen stimulation. The CDR3 spells CASSLTSGGDNEQFF. In nucleotides, the CDR3 is TGTGCCAGCAGCCTCACTAGCGGGGGAGACAATGAGCAGTTCTTC.